These 21 T cell receptor beta chains were all obtained from the same sample, sequenced in a study of human T cells and chemical hapten exposure (dated by TCRdb to the early 2020s). What the time point label conveys for this sample: patch test 1, 2 weeks after DPC sensitization. Sample treatment or condition, as interpreted from the label and publication: therapeutic diphenylcyclopropenone sensitization with weekly scalp DPC. Preparation of the library involved RACE. TCRdb records NextSeq 500 as the sequencer. Starting from the raw public reads, TCRdb applied fastp trimming at Q25, assembled clones with MiXCR and retained in-frame beta chains. For every CDR3 protein sequence, its rows merge into one entry that carries the most common genes and DNA. Present in this sample are more than 100,000 distinct CDR3 sequences, 12% to 15% of which were seen just once. The ten largest clones take up 0.9% to 0.95% of the sample.

The specimen was whole blood, collected in connection with sensitization to the hapten diphenylcyclopropenone (DPC). Receptors originate from a man aged 18 to 29 with alopecia areata. Some clones in this sample may be carry-over from other donors' samples.

This clonotype was counted a few times. V gene TRBV14 combines with J gene TRBJ1-1; a weak D match, TRBD1 (6 bases). This CDR3 spans 13 amino acids. Trimming removed 0 bases from V and 8 bases from J, with 10 bases in between. CDR1 is SGHDN, CDR2 FVKESK, per germline. The CDR3 reads CASSQELDSEAFF. The CDR3 DNA follows: TGTGCCAGCAGCCAAGAACTGGACAGCGAAGCTTTCTTT.

This clonotype was picked up many times. The genes are TRBV25-1 and TRBJ2-7; 8 bases fit TRBD2. The CDR3 covers 13 residues. The V gene end was trimmed by 2 bases and the J gene end by 3 bases; junction bases not matched to a gene: 0. Germline V CDR1 and CDR2: MGHDK, SYGVNS. The CDR3 nucleotides are TGTGCCAGCAGTGAACTAGCGGGCTACGAGCAGTACTTC. Encoded protein: CASSELAGYEQYF.

This clonotype has a handful of counts. CDR3 region: CASSPPRTGGPNTGELFF. DNA of the CDR3: TGTGCCAGCAGCCCCCCCCGGACAGGGGGCCCGAACACCGGGGAGCTGTTTTTT. The chain recombines TRBV5-4 with TRBJ2-2, with 11 bases aligning to TRBD1. The V segment lost 4 bases and the J segment 0 bases; nucleotides outside the gene matches: 8. Germline values: CDR1 SGHNT, CDR2 YYREEE (reference sequence). The CDR3 has 18 residues.

This clonotype was seen more than once but under ten times. V is TRBV12-5 and J is TRBJ1-1, with D possibly being TRBD1 (5 bases). V gave up 1 base and J gave up 8 bases, with 14 bases separating them. Germline CDR1 and CDR2: LGHNT and FRNRAP. The CDR3 has 14 residues. The CDR3 loop is CASGLGGTGGEAFF. The CDR3 DNA follows: TGTGCTAGTGGTTTGGGGGGGACGGGTGGAGAAGCTTTCTTT.

The chain joins TRBV6-6 to TRBJ1-5, with D unresolved. The CDR3 consists of 15 residues. Per germline, CDR1 MNHNY and CDR2 SVGAGI (reference sequence). Trimming stripped 5 bases from V and 4 bases from J, with 15 bases between. The CDR3 loop reads CASSMRKPTNQPQHF. The CDR3 DNA reads TGTGCCAGCAGTATGCGGAAACCTACTAATCAGCCCCAGCATTTT.

This clonotype was counted a few times. The chain uses TRBV20-1 and TRBJ1-5; a weak D match, TRBD1 (5 bases). Between the trimmed V and J ends, which lost 0 bases and 0 bases, there was a span of 12 bases. CDR1 DFQATT and CDR2 SNEGSKA come from the germline V gene (reference sequence). The CDR3 loop spans 16 amino acids. The CDR3 loop is CSARDRGRDSNQPQHF. The CDR3 DNA sequence: TGCAGTGCTAGAGATCGGGGACGGGATAGCAATCAGCCCCAGCATTTT.

The chain carries TRBV18 and TRBJ1-1; D is ambiguous. Germline CDR1 is KGHSH and CDR2 is LQKENI. The CDR3 consists of 13 residues. V was pared by 5 bases and J by 1 base, with 8 bases between. CDR3 sequence reads: CASSSVGNTEAFF. The CDR3 coding sequence is TGTGCCAGCTCATCCGTGGGGAACACTGAAGCTTTCTTT.

This chain uses TRBV18 with TRBJ2-7, with 8 bases aligning to TRBD1. V gave up 3 bases and J gave up 5 bases; unmatched junction bases: 0. The CDR3 is 12 amino acids. Germline assignment: CDR1 KGHSH and CDR2 LQKENI. CDR3 DNA sequence: TGTGCCAGCTCACCGACAGGGGACGAGCAGTACGTC. It yields the protein CASSPTGDEQYV.

This clonotype was counted a few times. The rearrangement uses TRBV29-1 and TRBJ1-6; D perhaps matches TRBD1 (5 bases). V was pared by 7 bases and J by 14 bases, with 21 bases between. The CDR3 is 13 residues long. CDR1 is SQVTM, CDR2 ANQGSEA, per germline. DNA for the CDR3: TGCAGCGCGGGGGACGGCCCCGTAGGAGCCCTCCACTTT. This codes for CSAGDGPVGALHF.

The V gene is TRBV6-5, the J gene TRBJ1-1; D not certain. V was clipped by 2 bases and J by 1 base, with 5 bases between them. Germline lookup yields CDR1 MNHEY and CDR2 SVGAGI. There are 13 residues in the CDR3. CDR3 amino acids: CASSYTTNTEAFF. The CDR3 DNA is TGTGCCAGCAGTTACACCACGAACACTGAAGCTTTCTTT.

V usage is TRBV20-1 and J usage is TRBJ1-3; tentatively, D is TRBD1 (5 bases). Trimming removed 6 bases from V and 0 bases from J, with 18 bases in between. The CDR3 loop spans 16 amino acids. Germline V gene sequence: CDR1 DFQATT, CDR2 SNEGSKA (reference sequence). The CDR3 is CSAYFGGADSGNTIYF. The CDR3 DNA reads TGCAGTGCCTACTTTGGGGGAGCGGACTCTGGAAACACCATATATTTT.

This clonotype was counted once. The chain links TRBV3-1 to TRBJ1-1, with D possibly matching TRBD1 (6 bases). The CDR3 length is 13 residues. Looked up from germline, CDR1 is LGHDT and CDR2 is YNNKEL (reference sequence). Trimming stripped 4 bases from V and 7 bases from J, with 13 bases between. The CDR3 region has the DNA TGTGCCAGCAGCCGCTCGGGGGGCGGTGAAGCTTTCTTT. This translates into CASSRSGGGEAFF.

There are a few counts of this clonotype. The chain couples TRBV20-1 to TRBJ2-7; 7 bases match TRBD1. Germline V CDR1 and CDR2: DFQATT, SNEGSKA (reference sequence). With V trimmed by 6 bases and J by 5 bases, 10 bases remained unmatched. The CDR3 length is 13 residues. The CDR3 sequence: CSAAAGGRDEQYF. For the CDR3, the DNA is TGCAGTGCCGCGGCAGGGGGAAGGGACGAGCAGTACTTC.

Only a few counts were recorded for this clonotype. The J gene is TRBJ2-4, the V gene TRBV7-2; D remains ambiguous. The ends were cut back, 5 bases at V and 8 bases at J, with 16 bases in the middle. Germline CDR1 and CDR2: SGHTA and FQGNSA. This CDR3 has 14 residues. CDR3 in DNA: TGTGCCAGCAGCCGACGTAGCCCGGAAGACATTCAGTACTTC. It encodes CASSRRSPEDIQYF.

Only a few counts were recorded for this clonotype. The chain links TRBV9 to TRBJ2-1, with 12 bases lining up with TRBD1. With V trimmed by 4 bases and J by 8 bases, 4 bases remained unmatched. Germline CDR1 SGDLS, CDR2 YYNGEE. This CDR3 has 14 residues. In DNA, the CDR3 is TGTGCCAGCAGCCCAGGGACAGGGGGCGATGAGCAGTTCTTC. This sequence encodes CASSPGTGGDEQFF.

The rearrangement joins TRBV12-5 to TRBJ2-1, with 8 bases that match TRBD2. This CDR3 region has 19 residues. Looked up from germline, CDR1 is LGHNT and CDR2 is FRNRAP. V was pared by 3 bases and J by 4 bases, with 17 bases of the junction left unmatched. The DNA of the CDR3 is TGTGCTAGTGGTTTTAACCAGCGGGGGATCCCAATGGGGTACAATGAGCAGTTCTTC. It specifies CASGFNQRGIPMGYNEQFF. Combining the CDR3 with reference TRBV12-5 and TRBJ2-1 gives the whole variable domain DARVTQTPRHKVTEMGQEVTMRCQPILGHNTVFWYRQTMMQGLELLAYFRNRAPLDDSGMPKDRFSAEMPDATLATLKIQPSEPRDSAVYFCASGFNQRGIPMGYNEQFFGPGTRLTVL.

V gene TRBV11-2 combines with J gene TRBJ2-7, with TRBD1 as a possible D gene (6 bases). CDR3 length: 13 amino acids. Trimming took off 6 bases at V and 3 bases at J, with 12 bases between the two ends. The germline V gene encodes CDR1 SGHAT and CDR2 FQNNGV. The CDR3 here is CASRRTADYEQYF. In DNA form, the CDR3 reads TGTGCCAGCAGACGGACAGCTGACTACGAGCAGTACTTC.

This clonotype was counted only a few times. The CDR3 region has the DNA TGTGCCAGCAGCTCGTCCGGGACAGGCCGCTACACCATATATTTT. It is translated as CASSSSGTGRYTIYF. The gene calls are TRBV7-2 and TRBJ1-3; 8 nucleotides match TRBD1. V was pared by 4 bases and J by 8 bases, with 10 bases of the junction left unmatched. The germline V gene encodes CDR1 SGHTA and CDR2 FQGNSA. There are 15 residues in the CDR3.

The rearrangement joins TRBV6-1 to TRBJ1-5, with unresolved D. The CDR3 spans 10 residues. CDR1 is MNHNS and CDR2 is SASEGT in the germline V gene. The germline V and J ends were trimmed by 3 bases and 6 bases, with 0 bases remaining between them. The CDR3 DNA sequence: TGTGCCAGCAGTGATCAGCCCCAGCATTTT. Translation: CASSDQPQHF.

J is TRBJ1-1 and V is TRBV10-1, with D possibly TRBD1 on 6 matching bases. The CDR3 totals 14 residues. V was shortened by 2 bases and J by 11 bases, with 18 bases between the two germline ends. Germline CDR1 is WNHNN and CDR2 is SYGVQD (reference sequence). The CDR3 loop is CASSERSRQDGAFF. CDR3 nucleotide sequence: TGCGCCAGCAGTGAGCGATCCCGACAGGACGGGGCTTTCTTT.

The chain has TRBV7-6 and TRBJ2-7, with TRBD1 as a possible D gene (5 bases). Germline V gene data show CDR1 as SGHVS and CDR2 as FNYEAQ. The CDR3 loop spans 13 amino acids. V was trimmed by 3 bases and J by 6 bases, leaving 12 bases between them. CDR3 in amino acids: CASSLGRVSEQYV. In nucleotides, the CDR3 is TGTGCCAGCAGCTTGGGCAGGGTCTCCGAGCAGTACGTC.